Detailed here is one T cell receptor beta chain. Its antigen is currently unknown. TCR cDNA, made by 5'RACE template switching, carried an added universal primer site and UMIs. TCRdb re-called the 5' RACE reads with MiXCR, one entry per CDR3 protein. The sample consists of 510,000 or so distinct CDR3 sequences, roughly 21% of them appearing once. The data were taken from a study of T cells after yellow fever vaccination. Study information: Preparation of the low-cell-number fractions used SMART-Seq v4 Ultra Low Input.

Study-level points and caveats: After the booster, nearly 98% of CD4 and about nine tenths of CD8 primary-response clones were re-detected. The study found a weaker secondary response that peaked faster, day 5 versus 15.

This clonotype was sampled from a man aged 25 to 40 who received the YFV17D yellow fever vaccine. This material consisted of PBMCs, taken 15 days after the yellow fever booster vaccination.

The CDR3 DNA reads as TGTGCCAGTAACATGAAGGGGACAGATACGCAGTATTTT. Its translation: CASNMKGTDTQYF. The V call is TRBV19, the J call TRBJ2-3; the D gene is possibly TRBD1 (5 bases). Germline V gives CDR1 LNHDA, CDR2 SQIVND (reference sequence). Trimming cost V 7 bases and J 3 bases, with 11 bases left between them. The CDR3 runs 13 residues. Filled out from reference TRBV19 and TRBJ2-3, the complete variable domain reads DGGITQSPKYLFRKEGQNVTLSCEQNLNHDAMYWYRQDPGQGLRLIYYSQIVNDFQKGDIAEGYSVSREKKESFPLTVTSAQKNPTAFYLCASNMKGTDTQYFGPGTRLTVL.